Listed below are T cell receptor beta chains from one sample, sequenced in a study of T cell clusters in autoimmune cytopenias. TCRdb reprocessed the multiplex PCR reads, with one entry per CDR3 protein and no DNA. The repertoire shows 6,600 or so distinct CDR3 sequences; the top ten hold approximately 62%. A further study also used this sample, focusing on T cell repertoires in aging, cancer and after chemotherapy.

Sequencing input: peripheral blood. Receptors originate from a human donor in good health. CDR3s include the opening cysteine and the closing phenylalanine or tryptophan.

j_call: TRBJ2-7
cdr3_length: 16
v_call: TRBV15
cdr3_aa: CATSRDLVAVIHEQYF

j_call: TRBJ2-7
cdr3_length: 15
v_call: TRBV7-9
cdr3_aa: CASSQIRAGGYEQYF

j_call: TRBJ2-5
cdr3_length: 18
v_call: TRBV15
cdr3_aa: CATSRDLGGGAISETQYF

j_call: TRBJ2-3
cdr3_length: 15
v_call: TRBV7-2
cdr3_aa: CASSFRGGVTDTQYF

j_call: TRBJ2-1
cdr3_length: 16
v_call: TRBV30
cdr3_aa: CAWSKQTSGRGGEQFF

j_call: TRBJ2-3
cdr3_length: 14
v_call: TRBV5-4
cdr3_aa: CASSSSGGSDTQYF

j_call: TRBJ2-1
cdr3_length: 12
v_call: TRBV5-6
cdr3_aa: CASSLVYNEQFF

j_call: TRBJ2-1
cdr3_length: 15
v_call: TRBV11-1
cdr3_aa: CASSLAGGIYNEQFF

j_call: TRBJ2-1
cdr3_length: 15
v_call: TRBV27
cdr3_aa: CASSLSGRSYNEQFF

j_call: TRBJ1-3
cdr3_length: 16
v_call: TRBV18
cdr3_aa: CASSPPGERTGNTIYF

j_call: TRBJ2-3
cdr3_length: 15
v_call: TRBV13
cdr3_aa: CASSFGRGGRDTQYF

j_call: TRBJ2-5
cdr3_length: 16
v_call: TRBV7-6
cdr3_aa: CASSLGGGGIPGTQYF

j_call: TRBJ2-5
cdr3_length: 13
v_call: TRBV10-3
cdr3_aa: CAIRKAGLETQYF

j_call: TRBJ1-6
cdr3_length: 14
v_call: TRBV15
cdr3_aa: CATSPGQPNSPLHF

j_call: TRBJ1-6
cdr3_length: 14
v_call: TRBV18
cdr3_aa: CASSPPGHPGPLHF

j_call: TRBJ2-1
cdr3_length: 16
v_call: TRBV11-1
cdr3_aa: CASSRRGQGSRNEQFF